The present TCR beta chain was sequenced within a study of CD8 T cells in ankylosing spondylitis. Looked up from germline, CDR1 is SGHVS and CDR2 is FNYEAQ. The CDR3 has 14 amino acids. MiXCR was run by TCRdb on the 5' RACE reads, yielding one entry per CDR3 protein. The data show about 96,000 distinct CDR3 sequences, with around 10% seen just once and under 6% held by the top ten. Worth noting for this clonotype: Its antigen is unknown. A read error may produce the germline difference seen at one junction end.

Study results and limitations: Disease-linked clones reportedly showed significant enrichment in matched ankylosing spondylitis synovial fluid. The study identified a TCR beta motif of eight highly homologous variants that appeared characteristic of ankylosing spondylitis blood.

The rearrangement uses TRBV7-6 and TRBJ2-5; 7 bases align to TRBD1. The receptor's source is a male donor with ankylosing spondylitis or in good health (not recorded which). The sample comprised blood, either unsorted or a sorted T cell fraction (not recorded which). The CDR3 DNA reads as TGTGCCAGCAGCTCGGGGACAGCCCAAGAGGCCCAGTACTTC. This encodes CASSSGTAQEAQYF. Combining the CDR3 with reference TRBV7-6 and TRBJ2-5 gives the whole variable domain GAGVSQSPRYKVTKRGQDVALRCDPISGHVSLYWYRQALGQGPEFLTYFNYEAQQDKSGLPNDRFSAERPEGSISTLTIQRTEQRDSAMYRCASSSGTAQEAQYFGPGTRLLVL.